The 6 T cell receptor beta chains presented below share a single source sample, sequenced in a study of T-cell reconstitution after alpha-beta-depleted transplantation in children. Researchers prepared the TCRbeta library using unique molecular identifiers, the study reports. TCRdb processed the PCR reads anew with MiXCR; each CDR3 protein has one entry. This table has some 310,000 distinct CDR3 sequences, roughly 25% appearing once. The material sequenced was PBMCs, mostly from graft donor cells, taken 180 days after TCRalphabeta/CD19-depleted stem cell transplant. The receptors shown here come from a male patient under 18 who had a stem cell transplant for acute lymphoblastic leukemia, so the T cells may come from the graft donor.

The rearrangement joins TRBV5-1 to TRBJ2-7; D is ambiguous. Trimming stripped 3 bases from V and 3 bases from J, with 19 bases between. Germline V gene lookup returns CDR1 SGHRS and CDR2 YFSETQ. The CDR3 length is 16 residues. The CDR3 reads CASSYKPPIGYYEQYF. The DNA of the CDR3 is TGCGCCAGCAGCTACAAGCCCCCCATAGGGTACTACGAGCAGTACTTC.

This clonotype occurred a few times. CDR3 nucleotide sequence: TGTGCCAGCAGCTCCACTAGCGGGAAGTCTGAGCAGTTCTTC. Its protein product is CASSSTSGKSEQFF. V usage is TRBV7-9 and J usage is TRBJ2-1; TRBD2 agrees at 10 bases. Germline loops: CDR1 SEHNR, CDR2 FQNEAQ (reference sequence). There are 14 residues in the CDR3. V shed 4 bases, J shed 9 bases, and the junction held 6 bases outside the gene matches.

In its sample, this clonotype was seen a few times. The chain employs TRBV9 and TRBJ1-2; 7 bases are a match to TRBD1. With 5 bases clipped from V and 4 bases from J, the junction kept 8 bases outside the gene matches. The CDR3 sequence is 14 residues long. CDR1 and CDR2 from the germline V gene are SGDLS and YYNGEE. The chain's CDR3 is CASRATGTAYGYTF. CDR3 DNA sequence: TGTGCCAGCAGAGCTACCGGGACAGCCTATGGCTACACCTTC.

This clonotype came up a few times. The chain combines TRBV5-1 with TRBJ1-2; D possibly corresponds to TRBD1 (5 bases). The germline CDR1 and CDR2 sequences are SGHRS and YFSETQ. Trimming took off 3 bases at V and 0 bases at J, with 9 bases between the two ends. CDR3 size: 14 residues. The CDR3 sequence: CASSWDGTNYGYTF. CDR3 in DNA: TGCGCCAGCAGCTGGGACGGGACTAACTATGGCTACACCTTC.

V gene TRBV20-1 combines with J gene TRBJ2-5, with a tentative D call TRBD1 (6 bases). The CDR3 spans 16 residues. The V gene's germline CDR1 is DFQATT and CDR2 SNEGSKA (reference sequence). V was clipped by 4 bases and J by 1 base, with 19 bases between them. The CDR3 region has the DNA TGCAGTGCTACCCCGCCCGGCAGGGGAGTCCAAGAGACCCAGTACTTC. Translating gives CSATPPGRGVQETQYF.

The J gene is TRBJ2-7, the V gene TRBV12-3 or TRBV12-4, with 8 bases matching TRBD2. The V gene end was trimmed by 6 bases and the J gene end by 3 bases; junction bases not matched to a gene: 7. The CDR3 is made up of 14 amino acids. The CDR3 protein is CASSPFRGGYEQYF. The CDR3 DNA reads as TGTGCCAGCAGCCCCTTCCGGGGGGGCTACGAGCAGTACTTC.